This T cell receptor beta chain was observed in a study of shared clonotypes between healthy human individuals. Concerning this clone: Its target is unknown.

This table comes from immunoSEQ multiplex PCR, and its TCRdb copy is limited to in-frame clones, with some not included. The repertoire has roughly 500,000 clones, almost 97% of them found once; the top ten carry approximately 0.062%. This CDR3 has 16 amino acids. In germline, CDR1 is MNHEY, CDR2 SMNVEV (reference sequence). Trimming at V came to 2 bases and at J to 0 bases, leaving 6 bases not matched to a gene. Study results and caveats: The study sampled only blood, and tissue repertoires likely differ. In having few donors, the study represented limited genetic and exposure-history diversity.

The V call is TRBV27, the J call TRBJ2-7, with 8 bases that match TRBD2. This TCR was sampled from a woman between 25 and 40 years old in good health. Sequenced: naive CD4+ T cells sorted from blood. The subset denotes: CD45RA+ positively selected. For the CDR3, the DNA is TGTGCCAGCAGTTTAGGTCGGGGGGGATACTCCTACGAGCAGTACTTC. It specifies CASSLGRGGYSYEQYF.